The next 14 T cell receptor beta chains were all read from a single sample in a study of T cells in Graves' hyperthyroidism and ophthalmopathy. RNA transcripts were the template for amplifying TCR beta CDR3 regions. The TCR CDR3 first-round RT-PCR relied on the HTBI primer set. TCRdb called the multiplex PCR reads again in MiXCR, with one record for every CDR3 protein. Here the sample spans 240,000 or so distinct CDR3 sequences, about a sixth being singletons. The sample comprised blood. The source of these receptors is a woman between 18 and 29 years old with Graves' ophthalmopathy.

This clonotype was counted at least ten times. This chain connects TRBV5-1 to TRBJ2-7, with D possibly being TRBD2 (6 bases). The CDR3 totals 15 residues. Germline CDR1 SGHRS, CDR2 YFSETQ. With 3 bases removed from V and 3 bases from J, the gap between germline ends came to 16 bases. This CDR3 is CASSSDSTSFYEQYF. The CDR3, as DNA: TGCGCCAGCAGCTCCGACTCGACTAGTTTCTACGAGCAGTACTTC.

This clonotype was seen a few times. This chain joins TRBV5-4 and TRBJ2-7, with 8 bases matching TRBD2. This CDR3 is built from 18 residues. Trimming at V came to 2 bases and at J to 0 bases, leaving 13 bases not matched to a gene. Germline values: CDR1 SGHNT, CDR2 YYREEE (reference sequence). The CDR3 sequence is CASSFLPLAGRPSYEQYF. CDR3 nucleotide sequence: TGTGCCAGCAGCTTTTTGCCCTTAGCGGGAAGACCCTCCTACGAGCAGTACTTC.

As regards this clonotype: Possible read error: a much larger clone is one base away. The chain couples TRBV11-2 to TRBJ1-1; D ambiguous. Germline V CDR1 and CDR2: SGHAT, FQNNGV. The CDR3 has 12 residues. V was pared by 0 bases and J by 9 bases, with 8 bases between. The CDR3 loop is CASSLDNGKAFF. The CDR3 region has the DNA TGTGCCAGCAGCTTAGATAACGGAAAAGCTTTCTTT.

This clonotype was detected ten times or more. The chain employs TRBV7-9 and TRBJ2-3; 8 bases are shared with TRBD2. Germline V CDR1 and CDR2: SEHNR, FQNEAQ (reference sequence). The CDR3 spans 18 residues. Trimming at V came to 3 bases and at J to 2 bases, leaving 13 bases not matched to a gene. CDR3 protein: CASSLGGAGGPTTDTQYF. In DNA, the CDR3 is TGTGCCAGCAGCTTGGGGGGGGCGGGAGGCCCTACCACAGATACGCAGTATTTT. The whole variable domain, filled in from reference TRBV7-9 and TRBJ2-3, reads DTGVSQNPRHKITKRGQNVTFRCDPISEHNRLYWYRQTLGQGPEFLTYFQNEAQLEKSRLLSDRFSAERPKGSFSTLEIQRTEQGDSAMYLCASSLGGAGGPTTDTQYFGPGTRLTVL.

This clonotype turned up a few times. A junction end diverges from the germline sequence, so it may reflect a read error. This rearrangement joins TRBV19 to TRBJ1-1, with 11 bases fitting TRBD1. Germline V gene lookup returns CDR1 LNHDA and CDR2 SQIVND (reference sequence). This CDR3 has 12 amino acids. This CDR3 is CASRTGTGGTIF. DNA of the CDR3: TGTGCCAGTAGAACCGGGACAGGGGGGACGATCTTT. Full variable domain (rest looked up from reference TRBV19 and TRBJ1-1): DGGITQSPKYLFRKEGQNVTLSCEQNLNHDAMYWYRQDPGQGLRLIYYSQIVNDFQKGDIAEGYSVSREKKESFPLTVTSAQKNPTAFYLCASRTGTGGTIFGQGTRLTVV.

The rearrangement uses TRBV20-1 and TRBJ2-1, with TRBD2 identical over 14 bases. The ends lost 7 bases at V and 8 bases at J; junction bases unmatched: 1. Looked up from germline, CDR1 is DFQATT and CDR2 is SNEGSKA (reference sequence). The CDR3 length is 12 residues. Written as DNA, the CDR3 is TGCAGTGGGACTAGCGGGAGGTATGAGCAGTTCTTC. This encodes CSGTSGRYEQFF.

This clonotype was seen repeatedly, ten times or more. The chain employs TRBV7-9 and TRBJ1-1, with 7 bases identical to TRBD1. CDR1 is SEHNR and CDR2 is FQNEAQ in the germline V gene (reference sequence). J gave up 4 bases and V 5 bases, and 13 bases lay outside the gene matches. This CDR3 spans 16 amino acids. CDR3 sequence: CASSPQIDRAGTEAFF. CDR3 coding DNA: TGTGCCAGCAGCCCTCAAATCGACAGGGCCGGCACTGAAGCTTTCTTT.

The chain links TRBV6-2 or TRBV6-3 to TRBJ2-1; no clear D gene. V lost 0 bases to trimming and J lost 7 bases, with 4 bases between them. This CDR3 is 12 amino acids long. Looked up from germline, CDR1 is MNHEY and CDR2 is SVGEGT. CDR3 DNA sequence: TGTGCCAGCAGTTACTCCATTAATGAGCAGTTCTTC. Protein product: CASSYSINEQFF.

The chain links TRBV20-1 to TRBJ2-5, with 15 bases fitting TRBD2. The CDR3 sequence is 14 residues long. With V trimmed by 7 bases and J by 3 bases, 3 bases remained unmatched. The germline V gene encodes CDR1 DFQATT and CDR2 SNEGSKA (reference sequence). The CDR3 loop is CSVGLAGGEETQYF. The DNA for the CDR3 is TGCAGTGTGGGACTAGCGGGGGGAGAAGAGACCCAGTACTTC.

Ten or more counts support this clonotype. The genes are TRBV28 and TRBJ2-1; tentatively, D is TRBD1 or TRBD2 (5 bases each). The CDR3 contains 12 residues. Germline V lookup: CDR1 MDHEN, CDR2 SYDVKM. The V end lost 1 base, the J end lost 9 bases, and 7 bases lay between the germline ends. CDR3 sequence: CASSLLGTEQFF. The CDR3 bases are TGTGCCAGCAGTTTATTGGGGACTGAGCAGTTCTTC.

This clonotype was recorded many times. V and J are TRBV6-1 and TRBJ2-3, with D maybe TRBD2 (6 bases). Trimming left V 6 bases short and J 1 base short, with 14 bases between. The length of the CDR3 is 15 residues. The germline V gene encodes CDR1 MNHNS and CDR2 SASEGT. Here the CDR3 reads CASSRGGGGTDTQYF. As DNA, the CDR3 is TGTGCCAGCAGCCGCGGCGGCGGGGGCACAGATACGCAGTATTTT.

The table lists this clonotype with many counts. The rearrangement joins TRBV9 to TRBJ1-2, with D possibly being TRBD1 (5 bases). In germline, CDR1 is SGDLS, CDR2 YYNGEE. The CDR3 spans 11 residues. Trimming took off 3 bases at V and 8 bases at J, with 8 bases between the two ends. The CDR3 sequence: CASSGPGGYTF. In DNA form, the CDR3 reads TGTGCCAGCAGCGGACCAGGGGGCTACACCTTC.

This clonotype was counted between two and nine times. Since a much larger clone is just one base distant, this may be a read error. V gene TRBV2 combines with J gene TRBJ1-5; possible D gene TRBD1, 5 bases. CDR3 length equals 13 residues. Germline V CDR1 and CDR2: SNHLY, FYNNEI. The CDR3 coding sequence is TGTGCCAGCAGTGGACAGAGCAGTCAGCCCCAGCATTTT. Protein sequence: CASSGQSSQPQHF.

The CDR3 spells CATSPTVTNYGYTF. The CDR3 bases are TGTGCCACCAGTCCCACGGTCACGAACTATGGCTACACCTTC. The chain is built from TRBV24-1 and TRBJ1-2; no firm D call. V dropped 6 bases and J dropped 2 bases, with 12 bases sitting between them. The CDR3 consists of 14 residues. Germline V lookup: CDR1 KGHDR, CDR2 SFDVKD.